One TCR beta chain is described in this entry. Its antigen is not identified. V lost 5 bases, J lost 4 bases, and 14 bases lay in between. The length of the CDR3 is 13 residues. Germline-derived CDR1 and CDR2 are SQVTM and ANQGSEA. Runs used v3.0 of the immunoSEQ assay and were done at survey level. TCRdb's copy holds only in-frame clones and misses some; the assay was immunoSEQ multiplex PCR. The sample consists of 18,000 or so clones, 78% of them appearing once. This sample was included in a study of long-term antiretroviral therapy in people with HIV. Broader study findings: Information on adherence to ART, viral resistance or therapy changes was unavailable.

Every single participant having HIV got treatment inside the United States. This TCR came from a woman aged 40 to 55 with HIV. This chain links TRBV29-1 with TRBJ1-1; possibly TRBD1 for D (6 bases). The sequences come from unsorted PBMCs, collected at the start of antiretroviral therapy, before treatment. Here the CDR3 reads CSVKGGEGTEAFF. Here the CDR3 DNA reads TGCAGCGTTAAGGGGGGGGAAGGCACTGAAGCTTTCTTT.